The text below deals with one T cell receptor beta chain. These data belong to a study of blood T cell repertoires in COVID-19. Study overall: Researchers got acute and convalescent COVID-19 samples from the United States, Italy and Spain. T cells, B-cell-depleted T cells, or PBMCs provided the cDNA or gDNA that served as material.

How the authors handled the data: From reference gene primer amplification, estimates of nucleated cell counts were derived. Sequencing was performed with immunoSEQ multiplex PCR; in TCRdb, only in-frame clones are kept and a portion is missing. V and J calls and clone size come straight from that table; D and trimming were deduced from the DNA. The table includes around 120,000 clones, around 82% detected once. The TCR comes from an older man with active or convalescent COVID-19. Sequencing was carried out using peripheral blood.

CDR3 residues: CASSFYGNTEAFF. CDR3 coding DNA: TGTGCCAGCAGCTTTTACGGTAACACTGAAGCTTTCTTT. The chain recombines TRBV7-8 with TRBJ1-1; D uncertain. This CDR3 spans 13 amino acids. CDR1 and CDR2 (germline): SGHVS, FQNEAQ. Trimming took 3 bases from V and 2 from J, leaving 7 bases between them.